This TCR beta chain is from a study of cytomegalovirus exposure and HLA in healthy donors. Remarks on this clone: Its antigen is as yet unknown.

The PCR was carried out with 60 Vbeta primers and 13 Jbeta primers. Measured with immunoSEQ multiplex PCR; TCRdb has only the in-frame clones, and not every one. This table holds about 140,000 clones, about 80% found once. CDR3 length equals 13 residues. Germline V gene lookup returns CDR1 MDHEN and CDR2 SYDVKM. Trimming took off 6 bases at V and 12 bases at J, with 15 bases between the two ends. Study observations and caveats: The likely explanation for a cluster of highly shared sequence variants was sequencing artifact. In an earlier analysis, in about 530 donors, most V segments appeared productive either ~87% or ~30% of the time.

The specimen was PBMCs. The chain recombines TRBV28 with TRBJ1-6, with D hard to call. The sequence derives from a man aged 40-55 years in good health and CMV-seronegative. The CDR3 DNA sequence: TGTGCCAGCAGCCTCGGGAGGCGGAAACCCCTCCACTTT. It is translated as CASSLGRRKPLHF.